This T cell receptor (beta chain) was identified in a study of shared clonotypes between healthy human individuals. Negatively enriched CD4+ T cells were divided by CD45RA into naive and memory. It was at deep level that the assay was run. Assay: immunoSEQ multiplex PCR; the TCRdb copy retains only in-frame clones and omits some. The table includes about 2.4 million clones, 85% to 95% detected once. The germline V gene encodes CDR1 MNHNS and CDR2 SASEGT. This CDR3 comprises 16 residues. Losses at the gene ends were 3 bases for V and 13 bases for J; bases not matched to a gene: 17. The specimen sequenced was naive CD4+ T cells sorted from blood. Specified subset: CD45RA+ positively selected. The chain uses TRBV6-1 and TRBJ2-1; TRBD1 agrees at 8 bases. The receptor comes from a young man in good health. This chain's CDR3 is CASSDVDRGTIPIQFF. CDR3 coding DNA: TGTGCCAGCAGTGACGTAGACAGGGGCACGATTCCCATTCAGTTCTTC.